These 9 T cell receptor beta chains came from one sample sequenced in a study of graft-versus-host responses after intestinal transplantation. The table came from immunoSEQ multiplex PCR; TCRdb's copy has only in-frame clones and leaves some out. Counted here are fewer than 95,000 clones, approximately 94% occurring once; the ten biggest clones make up more than 0.15%. Their cognate antigens are unknown. Material: unstimulated CD4+ T cells sorted from spleen or lymph node cells, obtained before transplant. Receptors were obtained from a human donor who was the organ donor for an intestinal transplant.

The chain couples TRBV6-5 to TRBJ2-5, with 9 bases fitting TRBD2. Germline V gives CDR1 MNHEY, CDR2 SVGAGI. J was trimmed by 9 bases and V by 0 bases; bases with no gene match: 8. The CDR3 contains 15 residues. CDR3 sequence reads: CASSYSGRGGHPQYF. The CDR3 coding sequence is TGTGCCAGCAGTTACTCAGGGCGGGGGGGCCATCCCCAGTACTTC.

The V gene is TRBV6-6, the J gene TRBJ1-1; D may be TRBD1 (5 bases). V was trimmed by 6 bases and J by 0 bases, leaving 5 bases between them. The CDR3 is 12 amino acids. Germline assignment: CDR1 MNHNY and CDR2 SVGAGI (reference sequence). The CDR3 region is CASRGVNTEAFF. The CDR3 DNA reads as TGTGCCAGCAGGGGGGTGAACACTGAAGCTTTCTTT.

The chain couples TRBV19 to TRBJ1-4, with TRBD1 matching 9 bases. The germline V gene encodes CDR1 LNHDA and CDR2 SQIVND (reference sequence). This CDR3 is 14 amino acids long. Trimming removed 10 bases from V and 0 bases from J; junction bases left unmatched: 3. CDR3 residues: CATGTGSTNEKLFF. In DNA, the CDR3 is TGTGCCACGGGGACAGGGTCAACTAATGAAAAACTGTTTTTT.

The chain has TRBV9 and TRBJ2-3; D gene ambiguous. The CDR3 runs to 13 residues. The ends were cut back, 4 bases at V and 0 bases at J, with 6 bases in the middle. Germline V gene lookup returns CDR1 SGDLS and CDR2 YYNGEE. The CDR3 region is CASSTGSTDTQYF. The CDR3 nucleotides read TGTGCCAGCAGCACCGGTAGCACAGATACGCAGTATTTT. The entire variable domain, with the rest obtained from reference TRBV9 and TRBJ2-3, is as follows: DSGVTQTPKHLITATGQRVTLRCSPRSGDLSVYWYQQSLDQGLQFLIQYYNGEERAKGNILERFSAQQFPDLHSELNLSSLELGDSALYFCASSTGSTDTQYFGPGTRLTVL.

The chain uses TRBV7-8 and TRBJ2-2, with D perhaps matching TRBD1 (6 bases). Trimming left V 5 bases short and J 5 bases short, with 21 bases between. CDR3 length equals 17 residues. In germline, CDR1 is SGHVS, CDR2 FQNEAQ. CDR3 loop: CASSLFRWAGDTGELFF. The CDR3 region has the DNA TGTGCCAGCAGCCTTTTTCGGTGGGCAGGGGATACCGGGGAGCTGTTTTTT.

This clone is a singleton in its sample. The chain is built from TRBV4-2 and TRBJ1-6, with D perhaps matching TRBD1 (5 bases). Deletions cut 3 bases from V and 14 bases from J, with 20 bases between. The V gene's germline CDR1 is LGHNA and CDR2 YNFKEQ. The CDR3 is made up of 15 amino acids. The CDR3 DNA reads TGTGCCAGCAGCCACCTCGGACATTCCTTCAGGTCCCTCCACTTT. Protein: CASSHLGHSFRSLHF.

The rearrangement joins TRBV29-1 to TRBJ2-7; D is unclear. CDR3 length: 13 amino acids. Trimming removed 4 bases from V and 3 bases from J, with 13 bases in between. Per germline, CDR1 SQVTM and CDR2 ANQGSEA. DNA for the CDR3: TGCAGCGTTGCAAGACCGGACGGCTACGAGCAGTACTTC. This codes for CSVARPDGYEQYF.

The chain employs TRBV27 and TRBJ1-1; TRBD1 is a possible D gene (6 bases). Trimming cost V 4 bases and J 10 bases, with 16 bases left between them. This CDR3 has 13 amino acids. The V gene's germline CDR1 is MNHEY and CDR2 SMNVEV (reference sequence). The CDR3 region has the DNA TGTGCCAGCAGTTCTTTGGGGGGCAGGGCAGCTTTCTTT. Translating gives CASSSLGGRAAFF.

Notes on this clone: This CDR3 is also generated by other DNA sequences in the sample. The chain has TRBV5-1 and TRBJ2-5; 10 bases agree with TRBD2. Germline lookup yields CDR1 SGHRS and CDR2 YFSETQ. This CDR3 has 14 amino acids. The trim removed 2 bases at V and 2 bases at J, leaving 0 bases unmatched. The CDR3: CASSLAGGQETQYF. CDR3 coding DNA: TGCGCCAGCAGCTTAGCGGGGGGGCAAGAGACCCAGTACTTC.